The sequence of this T cell receptor (beta chain) was determined in a study of early T cells in non-severe SARS-CoV-2 infection. This clonotype was counted ten times or more. Between the trimmed V and J ends, which lost 5 bases and 3 bases, there was a span of 17 bases. CDR1 is KGHSH, CDR2 LQKENI, per germline. CDR3 length: 16 residues. Individually, cDNA molecules had unique molecular identifiers attached to them. A single record per CDR3 protein comes from TCRdb applying MiXCR to the 5' RACE reads. The data contain more than 50,000 distinct CDR3 sequences, around 12% of them singletons. V usage is TRBV18 and J usage is TRBJ1-5; D may be TRBD1 (5 bases). Material for sequencing was whole blood. The TCR sequence derives from an adult who was a healthcare worker with PCR-confirmed SARS-CoV-2 infection or an uninfected control (not recorded which). The CDR3 sequence: CASSTGVGTSNQPQHF. CDR3 DNA: TGTGCCAGCTCAACTGGGGTAGGGACGTCCAATCAGCCCCAGCATTTT.